The 5 T cell receptor beta chains below were found in one sample sequenced in a study of blood T cell repertoires in COVID-19. The protocol was immunoSEQ multiplex PCR, while the TCRdb copy is restricted to in-frame clones and leaves out a portion. The sample includes 150,000 or so clones, 88% of them seen just once. Sequenced sample: PBMCs or T cells enriched from blood (not recorded which). The receptors were gathered from a woman aged 25 to 39 with acute COVID-19.

The chain employs TRBV12-3 or TRBV12-4 and TRBJ2-7, with TRBD2 as a possible D gene (5 bases). The ends were cut back, 4 bases at V and 11 bases at J, with 18 bases in the middle. The CDR3 totals 13 residues. CDR3 amino acids: CASSSDRTLPEYF. As DNA, the CDR3 is TGTGCCAGCAGTTCGGATCGGACTCTCCCGGAGTACTTC.

The J gene is TRBJ2-7, the V gene TRBV5-4; 9 bases align to TRBD2. This CDR3 has 16 residues. Per the germline V gene, CDR1 is SGHNT and CDR2 is YYREEE (reference sequence). V shed 2 bases and J 0 bases; nucleotides not matched to a gene: 6. The DNA for the CDR3 is TGTGCCAGCAGCTTTACTAGCGGGCCTAGCTCCTACGAGCAGTACTTC. As protein: CASSFTSGPSSYEQYF.

A few counts support this clone. The chain recombines TRBV30 with TRBJ1-5; D unresolved. V lost 2 bases and J lost 6, with 11 bases in between. Germline lookup yields CDR1 GTSNPN and CDR2 SVGIG (reference sequence). The length of the CDR3 is 13 residues. The CDR3 region has the DNA TGTGCCTGGAGTCCGGGGTTTTTTCAGCCCCAGCATTTT. This encodes CAWSPGFFQPQHF.

In this sample, this clone turned up once. The chain is built from TRBV27 and TRBJ1-2; D unclear. V was clipped by 7 bases and J by 0 bases, with 9 bases between them. The CDR3 contains 13 residues. CDR1 MNHEY and CDR2 SMNVEV come from the germline V gene (reference sequence). The CDR3 bases are TGTGCCAGCAAAAGAGCCCCTAACTATGGCTACACCTTC. Translating gives CASKRAPNYGYTF.

The chain recombines TRBV7-9 with TRBJ1-2; D ambiguous. Trimming removed 1 base from V and 2 bases from J, with 8 bases in between. CDR3 size: 14 residues. Germline V gene data show CDR1 as SEHNR and CDR2 as FQNEAQ (reference sequence). The CDR3 sequence: CASSLGSENYGYTF. The CDR3 DNA is TGTGCCAGCAGCTTAGGGTCTGAGAACTATGGCTACACCTTC. The complete variable domain, with remaining parts taken from reference TRBV7-9 and TRBJ1-2, reads DTGVSQNPRHKITKRGQNVTFRCDPISEHNRLYWYRQTLGQGPEFLTYFQNEAQLEKSRLLSDRFSAERPKGSFSTLEIQRTEQGDSAMYLCASSLGSENYGYTFGSGTRLTVV.